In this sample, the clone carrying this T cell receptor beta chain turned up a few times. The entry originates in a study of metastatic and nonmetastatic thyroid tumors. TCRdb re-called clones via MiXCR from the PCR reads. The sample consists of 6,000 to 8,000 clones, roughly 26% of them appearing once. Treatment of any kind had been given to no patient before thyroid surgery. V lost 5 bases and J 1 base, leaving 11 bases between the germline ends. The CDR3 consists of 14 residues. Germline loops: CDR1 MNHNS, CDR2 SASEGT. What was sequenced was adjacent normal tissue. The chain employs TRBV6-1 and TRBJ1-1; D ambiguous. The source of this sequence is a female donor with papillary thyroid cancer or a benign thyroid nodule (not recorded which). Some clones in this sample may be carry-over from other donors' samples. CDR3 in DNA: TGTGCCAGCAGTCACCTTGGGGAGAACACTGAAGCTTTCTTT. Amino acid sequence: CASSHLGENTEAFF.